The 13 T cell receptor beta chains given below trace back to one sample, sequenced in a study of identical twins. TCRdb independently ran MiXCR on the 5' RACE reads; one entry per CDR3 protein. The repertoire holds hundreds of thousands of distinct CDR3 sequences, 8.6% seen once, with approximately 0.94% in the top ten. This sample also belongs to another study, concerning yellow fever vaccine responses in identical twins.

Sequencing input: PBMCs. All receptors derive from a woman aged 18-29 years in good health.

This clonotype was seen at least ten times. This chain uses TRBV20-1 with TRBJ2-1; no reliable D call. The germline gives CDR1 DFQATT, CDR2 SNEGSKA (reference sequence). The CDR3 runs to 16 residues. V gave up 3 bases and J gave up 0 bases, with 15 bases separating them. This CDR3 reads CSASRLTARSYNEQFF. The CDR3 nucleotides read TGCAGTGCTAGCCGCCTCACAGCCCGCTCCTACAATGAGCAGTTCTTC.

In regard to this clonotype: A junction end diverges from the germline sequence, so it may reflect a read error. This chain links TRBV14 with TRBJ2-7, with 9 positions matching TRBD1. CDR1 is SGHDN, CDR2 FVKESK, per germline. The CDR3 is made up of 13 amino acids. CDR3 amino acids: CASRGQGSFEQYF. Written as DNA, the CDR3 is TGTGCCAGCAGGGGACAGGGTTCCTTCGAGCAGTACTTC.

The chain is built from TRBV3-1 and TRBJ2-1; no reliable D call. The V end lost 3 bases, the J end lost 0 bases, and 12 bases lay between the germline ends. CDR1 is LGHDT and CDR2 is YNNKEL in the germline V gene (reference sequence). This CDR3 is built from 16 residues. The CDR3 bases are TGTGCCAGCAGCCAGTCAAGGTTTAGCTCCTACAATGAGCAGTTCTTC. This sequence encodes CASSQSRFSSYNEQFF.

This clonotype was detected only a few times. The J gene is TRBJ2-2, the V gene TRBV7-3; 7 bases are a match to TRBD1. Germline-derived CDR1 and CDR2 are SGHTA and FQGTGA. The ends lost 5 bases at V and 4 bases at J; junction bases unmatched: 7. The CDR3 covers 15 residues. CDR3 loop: CASSPTGVPTGELFF. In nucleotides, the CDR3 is TGTGCCAGCAGCCCCACAGGGGTCCCCACCGGGGAGCTGTTTTTT.

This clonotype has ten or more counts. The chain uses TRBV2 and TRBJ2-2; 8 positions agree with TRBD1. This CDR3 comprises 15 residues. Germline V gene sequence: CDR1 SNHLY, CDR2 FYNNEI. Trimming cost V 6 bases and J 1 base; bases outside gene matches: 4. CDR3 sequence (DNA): TGTGCCAGCAGCGGACAGGGTAGGAACACCGGGGAGCTGTTTTTT. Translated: CASSGQGRNTGELFF.

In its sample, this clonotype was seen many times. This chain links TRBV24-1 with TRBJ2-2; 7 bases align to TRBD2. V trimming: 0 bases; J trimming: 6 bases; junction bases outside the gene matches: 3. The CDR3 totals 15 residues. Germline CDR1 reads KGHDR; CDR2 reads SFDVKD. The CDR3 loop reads CATSDLGTTAGELFF. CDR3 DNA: TGTGCCACCAGTGATTTGGGGACTACAGCCGGGGAGCTGTTTTTT.

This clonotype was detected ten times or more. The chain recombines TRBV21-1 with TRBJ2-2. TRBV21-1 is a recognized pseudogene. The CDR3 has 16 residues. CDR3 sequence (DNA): TGTGCCAGCAGCAAACGTAATGCAGTAAACACCGGGGAGCTGTTTTTT. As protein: CASSKRNAVNTGELFF.

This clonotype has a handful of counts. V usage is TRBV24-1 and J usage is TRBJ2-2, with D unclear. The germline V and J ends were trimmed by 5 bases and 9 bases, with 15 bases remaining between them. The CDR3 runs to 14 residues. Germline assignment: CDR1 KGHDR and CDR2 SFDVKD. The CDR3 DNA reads TGTGCCACCAGTGCGTCCGGGCAACCCAGGGAGCTGTTTTTT. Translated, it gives CATSASGQPRELFF.

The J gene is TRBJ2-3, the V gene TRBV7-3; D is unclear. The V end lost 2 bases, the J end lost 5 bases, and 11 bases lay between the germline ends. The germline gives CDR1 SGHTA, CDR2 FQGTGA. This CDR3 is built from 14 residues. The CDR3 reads CASSLVGSRDTQYF. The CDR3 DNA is TGTGCCAGCAGCTTAGTGGGTAGTAGAGATACGCAGTATTTT.

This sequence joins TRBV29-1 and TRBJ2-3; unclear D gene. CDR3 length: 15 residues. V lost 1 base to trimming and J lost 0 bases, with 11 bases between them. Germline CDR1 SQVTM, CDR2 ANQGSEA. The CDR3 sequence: CSVEGRAPSTDTQYF. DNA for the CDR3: TGCAGCGTTGAAGGCAGAGCCCCTAGCACAGATACGCAGTATTTT.

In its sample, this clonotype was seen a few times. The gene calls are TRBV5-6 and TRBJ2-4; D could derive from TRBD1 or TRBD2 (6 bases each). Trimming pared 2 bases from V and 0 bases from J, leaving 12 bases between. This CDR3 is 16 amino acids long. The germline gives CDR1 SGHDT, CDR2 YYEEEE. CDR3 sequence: CASSFLEGGAKNIQYF. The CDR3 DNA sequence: TGTGCCAGCAGCTTTTTAGAGGGGGGAGCCAAAAACATTCAGTACTTC.

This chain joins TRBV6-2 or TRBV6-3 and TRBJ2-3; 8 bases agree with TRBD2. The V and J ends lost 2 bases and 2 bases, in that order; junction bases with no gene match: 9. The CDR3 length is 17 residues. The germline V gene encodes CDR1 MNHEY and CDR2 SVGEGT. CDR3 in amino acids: CASSYRSGTRDTDTQYF. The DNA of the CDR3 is TGTGCCAGCAGTTACCGTTCCGGGACTAGGGACACAGATACGCAGTATTTT.

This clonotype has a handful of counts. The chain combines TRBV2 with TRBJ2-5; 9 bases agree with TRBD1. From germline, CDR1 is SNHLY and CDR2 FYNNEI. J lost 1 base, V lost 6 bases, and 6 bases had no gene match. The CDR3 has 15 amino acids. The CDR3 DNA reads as TGTGCCAGCAGCGCGGACAGGGGACTCCAAGAGACCCAGTACTTC. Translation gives CASSADRGLQETQYF.